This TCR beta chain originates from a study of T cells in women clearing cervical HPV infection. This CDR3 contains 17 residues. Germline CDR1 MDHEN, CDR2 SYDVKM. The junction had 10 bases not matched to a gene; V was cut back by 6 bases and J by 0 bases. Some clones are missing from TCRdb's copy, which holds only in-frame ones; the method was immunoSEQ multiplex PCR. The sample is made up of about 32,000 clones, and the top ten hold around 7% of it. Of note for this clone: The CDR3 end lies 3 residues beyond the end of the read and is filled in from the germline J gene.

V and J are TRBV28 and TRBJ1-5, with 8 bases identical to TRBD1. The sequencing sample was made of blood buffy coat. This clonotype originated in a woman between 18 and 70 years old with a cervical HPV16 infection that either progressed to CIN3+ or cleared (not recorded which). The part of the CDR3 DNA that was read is TGTGCCAGCAGCCGGACAGGGAGGGGGGATAGCAATCAGCCC. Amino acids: CASSRTGRGDSNQP. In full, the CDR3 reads CASSRTGRGDSNQPQHF. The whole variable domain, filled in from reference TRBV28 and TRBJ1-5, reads DVKVTQSSRYLVKRTGEKVFLECVQDMDHENMFWYRQDPGLGLRLIYFSYDVKMKEKGDIPEGYSVSREKKERFSLILESASTNQTSMYLCASSRTGRGDSNQPQHFGDGTRLSIL.